This record concerns one T cell receptor (beta chain) sequence. No antigen is known for it. From the germline J gene comes the end of the CDR3, since the read stops 3 residues before it. This specimen belongs to a study of T cells in women clearing cervical HPV infection. General study findings and limits: Repertoire richness, not evenness, was significantly elevated in CIN3+ cases versus controls.

Here immunoSEQ multiplex PCR was the method, and the copy in TCRdb shows in-frame clones only, minus some. The sample is made up of about 40,000 clones, and the top ten hold around 5% of it. Each participant carried one incident cervical HPV16 infection only. This CDR3 is built from 15 residues. Germline V gene sequence: CDR1 DFQATT, CDR2 SNEGSKA (reference sequence). Trimming left V 1 base short and J 3 bases short, with 15 bases between. The sequenced sample was blood buffy coat. The clonotype originates from a woman aged 18-70 years with a cervical HPV16 infection that either progressed to CIN3+ or cleared (not recorded which). The chain joins TRBV20-1 to TRBJ2-5; D is possibly TRBD2 (6 bases). The part of the CDR3 DNA that was read is TGCAGTGCTAGAGCTGCCCGACTAGTCAAAGAGACC. Protein sequence: CSARAARLVKET. The full CDR3 reads CSARAARLVKETQYF.